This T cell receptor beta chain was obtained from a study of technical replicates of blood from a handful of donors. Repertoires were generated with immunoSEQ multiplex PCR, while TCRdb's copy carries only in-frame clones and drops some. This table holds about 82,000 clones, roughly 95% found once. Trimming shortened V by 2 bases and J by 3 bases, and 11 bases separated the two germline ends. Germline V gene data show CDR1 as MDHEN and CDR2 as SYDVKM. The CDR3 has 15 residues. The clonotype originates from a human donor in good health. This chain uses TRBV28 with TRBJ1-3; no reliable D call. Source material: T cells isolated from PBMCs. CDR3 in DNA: TGTGCCAGCAGTTTAGAGACAACGTTTGGAAACACCATATATTTT. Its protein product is CASSLETTFGNTIYF.